The 29 T cell receptor beta chains in this list originate from one sample, sequenced in a study of neurological immune-mediated disorders. TCRdb independently ran MiXCR on the 5' RACE reads; one entry per CDR3 protein. This repertoire shows approximately 85,000 distinct CDR3 sequences, approximately 13% found once; its top ten account for under 6%. Time point indicated: longitudinal time-point 2. Sequencing was done on a sample of PBMCs. The receptors were gathered from a female donor with HTLV-1-associated myelopathy (HAM/TSP).

This clonotype appeared many times. The chain combines TRBV5-1 with TRBJ1-3; 7 bases are a match to TRBD1. The CDR3 runs 15 residues. CDR1 and CDR2 (germline): SGHRS, YFSETQ. J lost 3 bases, V lost 2 bases, and 5 bases had no gene match. CDR3 residues: CASSFGQAGGNTIYF. The CDR3 DNA reads as TGCGCCAGCAGCTTCGGACAGGCTGGTGGAAACACCATATATTTT.

This clonotype was picked up many times. V and J are TRBV24-1 and TRBJ2-2, with D unresolved. Deletions cut 10 bases from V and 1 base from J, with 12 bases between. CDR1 and CDR2 from the germline V gene are KGHDR and SFDVKD. The CDR3 covers 14 residues. The DNA for the CDR3 is TGTGCCACGCAAGACGGAAAGAACACCGGGGAGCTGTTTTTT. It encodes CATQDGKNTGELFF.

The V gene is TRBV12-3 or TRBV12-4, the J gene TRBJ1-2; weak D call: TRBD1 (6 bases). V was pared by 2 bases and J by 5 bases, with 18 bases between. The CDR3 length is 16 residues. The CDR3 loop is CASSLRTGGEEYGYTF. The DNA for the CDR3 is TGTGCCAGCAGTTTACGGACGGGGGGCGAAGAATATGGCTACACCTTC.

This clonotype was counted at least ten times. V usage is TRBV9 and J usage is TRBJ2-1, with 10 bases lining up with TRBD2. The CDR3 is made up of 15 amino acids. Germline loops: CDR1 SGDLS, CDR2 YYNGEE. The V gene end was trimmed by 2 bases and the J gene end by 7 bases; junction bases not matched to a gene: 6. The CDR3 here is CASSVKRGGSNEQFF. Written as DNA, the CDR3 is TGTGCCAGCAGCGTGAAGCGGGGGGGCTCGAATGAGCAGTTCTTC.

Ten or more counts support this clonotype. V and J are TRBV2 and TRBJ2-7; 12 bases match TRBD2. Germline V lookup: CDR1 SNHLY, CDR2 FYNNEI. With V trimmed by 10 bases and J by 6 bases, 10 bases remained unmatched. The CDR3 contains 14 residues. The CDR3 bases are TGTGCCACAACGATACTAGCGGGAGGCCCCGAGCAGTACTTC. This translates into CATTILAGGPEQYF.

There are many counts of this clonotype. The chain uses TRBV5-1 and TRBJ2-3; D uncertain. The CDR3 extends over 11 amino acids. Trimming cost V 6 bases and J 5 bases, with 7 bases left between them. From germline, CDR1 is SGHRS and CDR2 YFSETQ. The CDR3 DNA reads TGCGCCAGCAAGGAAGGAGATACGCAGTATTTT. This codes for CASKEGDTQYF.

This clonotype was recorded many times. This chain joins TRBV12-5 and TRBJ1-2; D gene unclear. This CDR3 spans 15 amino acids. The V gene lost 2 bases and the J gene lost 8 bases, with 18 bases spanning the gap. CDR1 LGHNT and CDR2 FRNRAP come from the germline V gene. CDR3: CASGLPSGRGDGYTF. The CDR3 DNA reads as TGTGCTAGTGGTTTGCCCTCCGGGCGGGGAGACGGCTACACCTTC. Using reference TRBV12-5 and TRBJ1-2 for the parts outside the CDR3, the full variable domain is DARVTQTPRHKVTEMGQEVTMRCQPILGHNTVFWYRQTMMQGLELLAYFRNRAPLDDSGMPKDRFSAEMPDATLATLKIQPSEPRDSAVYFCASGLPSGRGDGYTFGSGTRLTVV.

This clonotype has a count of ten or more. The chain is built from TRBV20-1 and TRBJ2-5, with D possibly TRBD1 on 5 matching bases. Germline loops: CDR1 DFQATT, CDR2 SNEGSKA (reference sequence). The germline V and J ends were trimmed by 1 base and 1 base, with 10 bases remaining between them. The CDR3 is 14 residues long. The chain's CDR3 is CSARGQYSQETQYF. As DNA, the CDR3 is TGCAGTGCTAGAGGACAGTATTCCCAAGAGACCCAGTACTTC.

This clonotype was counted only a few times. V gene TRBV4-2 combines with J gene TRBJ2-7, with D possibly being TRBD1 (7 bases). Trimming removed 1 base at V and 5 bases at J, with 15 bases between. The CDR3 is 15 residues long. The germline V gene has CDR1 LGHNA and CDR2 YNFKEQ. The CDR3, as DNA: TGTGCCAGCAGCCAAGCAGTGCAGGGGGGAAACGAGCAGTACTTC. Encoded protein: CASSQAVQGGNEQYF.

The chain joins TRBV7-9 to TRBJ1-3; D possibly corresponds to TRBD1 (5 bases). V lost 5 bases and J 3 bases, leaving 14 bases between the germline ends. Germline CDR1 and CDR2: SEHNR and FQNEAQ (reference sequence). The CDR3 totals 15 residues. The CDR3 sequence is CASSPGQGNGNTIYF. CDR3 coding DNA: TGTGCCAGCAGCCCTGGACAAGGAAATGGAAACACCATATATTTT.

This clonotype appeared many times. The rearrangement links TRBV5-1 to TRBJ1-4, with TRBD1 as a possible D gene (5 bases). There are 13 residues in the CDR3. The germline gives CDR1 SGHRS, CDR2 YFSETQ. V was cut by 7 bases and J by 8 bases, with 15 bases left in between. CDR3 in DNA: TGCGCCAGCTCCCCAGGGTGGGACGAAAAACTGTTTTTT. It translates to CASSPGWDEKLFF.

This clonotype was detected many times. The chain employs TRBV7-2 and TRBJ2-5; D might be TRBD1 or TRBD2, each matching 6 bases. The CDR3 consists of 15 residues. Germline V gene data show CDR1 as SGHTA and CDR2 as FQGNSA. V was clipped by 1 base and J by 2 bases, with 11 bases between them. CDR3 DNA: TGTGCCAGCAGCTTAGAGGGGGGCCCACAAGAGACCCAGTACTTC. It encodes CASSLEGGPQETQYF.

This clonotype has ten or more counts. The gene calls are TRBV29-1 and TRBJ2-7, with TRBD1 matching 10 bases. The V segment lost 6 bases and the J segment 7 bases; nucleotides outside the gene matches: 3. Germline-derived CDR1 and CDR2 are SQVTM and ANQGSEA. The CDR3 runs 11 residues. The CDR3 here is CSVRTGGEQYF. DNA of the CDR3: TGCAGCGTGAGGACAGGGGGAGAGCAGTACTTC.

The V and J genes are TRBV5-1 and TRBJ2-7, with 7 bases that match TRBD2. CDR1 and CDR2 from the germline V gene are SGHRS and YFSETQ. The CDR3 consists of 14 residues. V was clipped by 6 bases and J by 5 bases; unmatched bases: 11. CDR3 nucleotide sequence: TGCGCCAGCAACCAATTAGCGGGTTACAACGAGCAGTACTTC. Protein sequence: CASNQLAGYNEQYF. Complete variable domain (other parts from reference TRBV5-1 and TRBJ2-7): KAGVTQTPRYLIKTRGQQVTLSCSPISGHRSVSWYQQTPGQGLQFLFEYFSETQRNKGNFPGRFSGRQFSNSRSEMNVSTLELGDSALYLCASNQLAGYNEQYFGPGTRLTVT.

To note about this clonotype: Possible read error: a much larger clone is one base away. This chain uses TRBV27 with TRBJ2-2; D unresolved. From germline, CDR1 is MNHEY and CDR2 SMNVEV (reference sequence). The CDR3 spans 14 residues. Here the CDR3 reads CDSRSGRTTGELFF. For the CDR3, the DNA is TGTGACAGCAGATCTGGACGGACGACCGGGGAGCTGTTTTTT.

Ten or more counts support this clonotype. This chain joins TRBV5-1 and TRBJ1-2, with D perhaps TRBD1 (6 bases). Germline-derived CDR1 and CDR2 are SGHRS and YFSETQ. This CDR3 is 15 amino acids long. The V end lost 5 bases, the J end lost 4 bases, and 18 bases lay between the germline ends. The CDR3 nucleotides read TGCGCCAGCAGACCGAGCAGGGGCACCCTCTATGGCTACACCTTC. Protein: CASRPSRGTLYGYTF.

The chain is built from TRBV6-6 and TRBJ2-7; TRBD1 matches at 9 bases. This CDR3 spans 14 amino acids. With V trimmed by 5 bases and J by 3 bases, 5 bases remained unmatched. CDR1 MNHNY and CDR2 SVGAGI come from the germline V gene (reference sequence). Written as DNA, the CDR3 is TGTGCCAGCAGTCAACAGGGGGCCCTCTACGAGCAGTACTTC. It yields the protein CASSQQGALYEQYF.

This clonotype has a handful of counts. The V and J genes are TRBV2 and TRBJ2-3; D not resolved. CDR1 is SNHLY, CDR2 FYNNEI, per germline. Trimming left V 8 bases short and J 3 bases short, with 12 bases between. There are 13 residues in the CDR3. CDR3 nucleotides: TGTGCCAGCTTGGGGTTTAGGACAGATACGCAGTATTTT. Amino acid sequence: CASLGFRTDTQYF.

This clonotype was picked up many times. The chain carries TRBV6-5 and TRBJ2-2; D may be TRBD1 (6 bases). Trimming took off 6 bases at V and 4 bases at J, with 15 bases between the two ends. This CDR3 is built from 15 residues. Germline CDR1 and CDR2: MNHEY and SVGAGI. This chain's CDR3 is CASRPNTGFTGELFF. CDR3 nucleotide sequence: TGTGCCAGCAGACCTAATACAGGGTTCACCGGGGAGCTGTTTTTT.

This clonotype was detected ten times or more. The chain carries TRBV7-3 and TRBJ1-1; no firm D call. Germline V gene lookup returns CDR1 SGHTA and CDR2 FQGTGA. The CDR3 runs to 13 residues. With 6 bases removed from V and 1 base from J, the gap between germline ends came to 9 bases. For the CDR3, the DNA is TGTGCCAGCAGTGAACAGCGGAACACTGAAGCTTTCTTT. Its translation is CASSEQRNTEAFF.

This clonotype has a count of ten or more. The rearrangement joins TRBV10-3 to TRBJ2-5; 8 positions agree with TRBD2. Germline-derived CDR1 and CDR2 are ENHRY and SYGVKD. The ends lost 4 bases at V and 5 bases at J; junction bases unmatched: 9. This CDR3 comprises 15 residues. Here the CDR3 DNA reads TGTGCCATCAGTGGGTCGGGGGGGCCATCGGAGACCCAGTACTTC. Its translation is CAISGSGGPSETQYF.

This clonotype was counted at least ten times. V usage is TRBV3-1 and J usage is TRBJ1-1; possible D gene TRBD1, 5 bases. The length of the CDR3 is 13 residues. Germline V gene lookup returns CDR1 LGHDT and CDR2 YNNKEL (reference sequence). Trimming cost V 4 bases and J 4 bases, with 10 bases left between them. CDR3 DNA sequence: TGTGCCAGCAGCCGTCGGGGGGGCACTGAAGCTTTCTTT. Translated, it gives CASSRRGGTEAFF.

This clonotype appeared once. J is TRBJ2-1 and V is TRBV7-3; possible D gene TRBD2, 7 bases. V was shortened by 5 bases and J by 4 bases, with 15 bases between the two germline ends. The length of the CDR3 is 15 residues. Germline CDR1 SGHTA, CDR2 FQGTGA. The CDR3 DNA sequence: TGTGCCAGCAGCCAGCAAGGGGGGGGGTACAATGAGCAGTTCTTC. This gives the protein CASSQQGGGYNEQFF.

In its sample, this clonotype was seen many times. The chain links TRBV28 to TRBJ1-1, with 7 bases aligning to TRBD1. The CDR3 has 12 residues. V lost 5 bases, J lost 4 bases, and 1 base stayed unmatched. Germline V gives CDR1 MDHEN, CDR2 SYDVKM. CDR3 sequence: CASSRTGTEAFF. CDR3 nucleotide sequence: TGTGCCAGCAGTCGGACAGGCACTGAAGCTTTCTTT.

The chain employs TRBV6-6 and TRBJ1-5, with D tentatively TRBD1 (5 bases). V was cut by 5 bases and J by 4 bases, with 12 bases left in between. The germline V gene encodes CDR1 MNHNY and CDR2 SVGAGI (reference sequence). This CDR3 is built from 14 residues. CDR3 protein: CASSSRDWNQPQHF. The CDR3, as DNA: TGTGCCAGCAGTAGCAGGGATTGGAATCAGCCCCAGCATTTT.

This clonotype came up many times. V is TRBV11-2 and J is TRBJ2-5; D gene ambiguous. The CDR3 spans 13 residues. The germline V gene has CDR1 SGHAT and CDR2 FQNNGV. V dropped 2 bases and J dropped 4 bases, with 8 bases sitting between them. CDR3 in DNA: TGTGCCAGCAGCTTATACCAGCGAGAGACCCAGTACTTC. Translated: CASSLYQRETQYF.

The table lists this clonotype with many counts. The chain couples TRBV28 to TRBJ2-1; the D gene is possibly TRBD2 (5 bases). This CDR3 region has 15 residues. Trimming removed 6 bases from V and 5 bases from J, with 17 bases in between. CDR1 is MDHEN, CDR2 SYDVKM, per germline. The DNA of the CDR3 is TGTGCCAGCAGCGTCAAATCCGGACTCAACAATGAGCAGTTCTTC. As protein: CASSVKSGLNNEQFF.

This chain connects TRBV5-1 to TRBJ2-5; 13 bases fit TRBD2. J was trimmed by 2 bases and V by 3 bases; bases with no gene match: 7. The germline gives CDR1 SGHRS, CDR2 YFSETQ. This CDR3 has 17 amino acids. The CDR3 spells CASSWGLAGLGQETQYF. For the CDR3, the DNA is TGCGCCAGCAGCTGGGGACTAGCGGGGTTGGGGCAAGAGACCCAGTACTTC.

This clonotype showed up just once. The chain employs TRBV14 and TRBJ2-3; no firm D call. Trimming shortened V by 4 bases and J by 7 bases, and 9 bases separated the two germline ends. The CDR3 totals 12 residues. Germline loops: CDR1 SGHDN, CDR2 FVKESK. In nucleotides, the CDR3 is TGTGCCAGCAGCCTTTCGGATCATACGCAGTATTTT. Its translation: CASSLSDHTQYF. Combining the CDR3 with reference TRBV14 and TRBJ2-3 gives the whole variable domain EAGVTQFPSHSVIEKGQTVTLRCDPISGHDNLYWYRRVMGKEIKFLLHFVKESKQDESGMPNNRFLAERTGGTYSTLKVQPAELEDSGVYFCASSLSDHTQYFGPGTRLTVL.